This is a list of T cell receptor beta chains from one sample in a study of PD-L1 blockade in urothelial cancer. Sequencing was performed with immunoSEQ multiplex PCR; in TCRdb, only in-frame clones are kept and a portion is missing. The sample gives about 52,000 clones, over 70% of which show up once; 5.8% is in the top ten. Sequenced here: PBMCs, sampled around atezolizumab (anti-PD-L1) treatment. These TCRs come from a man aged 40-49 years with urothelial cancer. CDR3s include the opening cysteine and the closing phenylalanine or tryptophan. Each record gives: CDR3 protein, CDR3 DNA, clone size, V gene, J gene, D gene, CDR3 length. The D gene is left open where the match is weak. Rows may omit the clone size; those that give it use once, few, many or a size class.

cdr3_aa: CAWSVLAGVPETQYF
cdr3_nt: TGTGCCTGGAGCGTCTTAGCGGGAGTTCCAGAGACCCAGTACTTC
clone_size: .
v_call: TRBV30
j_call: TRBJ2-5
d_call: TRBD2
cdr3_length: 15

cdr3_aa: CASRLQGSGANVLTF
cdr3_nt: TGTGCCAGCAGACTCCAGGGCTCTGGGGCCAACGTCCTGACTTTC
clone_size: .
v_call: TRBV2
j_call: TRBJ2-6
d_call: .
cdr3_length: 15

cdr3_aa: CASSLEGQGFTEAFF
cdr3_nt: TGCGCCAGCAGCTTGGAGGGACAGGGATTCACTGAAGCTTTCTTT
clone_size: .
v_call: TRBV5-1
j_call: TRBJ1-1
d_call: TRBD1
cdr3_length: 15

cdr3_aa: CASSTEGGATEAFF
cdr3_nt: TGTGCCAGCAGCACCGAGGGAGGGGCTACTGAAGCTTTCTTT
clone_size: few
v_call: TRBV9
j_call: TRBJ1-1
d_call: .
cdr3_length: 14

cdr3_aa: CASSLVGGEETQYF
cdr3_nt: TGTGCCAGCAGCTTAGTAGGGGGCGAAGAGACCCAGTACTTC
clone_size: .
v_call: TRBV11-2
j_call: TRBJ2-5
d_call: TRBD1
cdr3_length: 14

cdr3_aa: CASSDKGARYSNQPQHF
cdr3_nt: TGTGCCAGCAGTGATAAAGGGGCGCGGTATAGCAATCAGCCCCAGCATTTT
clone_size: .
v_call: TRBV2
j_call: TRBJ1-5
d_call: .
cdr3_length: 17

cdr3_aa: CASSAAGAAESGKLFF
cdr3_nt: TGTGCCAGCTCAGCCGCAGGGGCCGCGGAATCGGGAAAACTGTTTTTT
clone_size: .
v_call: TRBV18
j_call: TRBJ1-4
d_call: .
cdr3_length: 16

cdr3_aa: CASGPSGLIYGYTF
cdr3_nt: TGTGCCAGCGGACCCTCAGGGCTTATCTATGGCTACACCTTC
clone_size: .
v_call: TRBV27
j_call: TRBJ1-2
d_call: .
cdr3_length: 14

cdr3_aa: CASSPERPTGELFF
cdr3_nt: TGTGCCAGTAGCCCGGAGCGGCCCACCGGGGAGCTGTTTTTT
clone_size: .
v_call: TRBV19
j_call: TRBJ2-2
d_call: .
cdr3_length: 14

cdr3_aa: CASITDRGTEAFF
cdr3_nt: TGCGCCAGCATTACGGACAGGGGCACTGAAGCTTTCTTT
clone_size: .
v_call: TRBV10-2
j_call: TRBJ1-1
d_call: TRBD1
cdr3_length: 13

cdr3_aa: CASSLDTYEQYF
cdr3_nt: TGTGCCAGCAGCCTAGACACTTACGAGCAGTACTTC
clone_size: .
v_call: TRBV11-2
j_call: TRBJ2-7
d_call: .
cdr3_length: 12

cdr3_aa: CASSPVRGNNDYGYTF
cdr3_nt: TGTGCCAGCTCACCAGTCAGGGGAAATAATGACTATGGCTACACCTTC
clone_size: .
v_call: TRBV18
j_call: TRBJ1-2
d_call: .
cdr3_length: 16

cdr3_aa: CASSQSPRASPGEDEYEQFF
cdr3_nt: TGCGCCAGCAGTCAATCACCGCGGGCCTCACCGGGGGAGGATGAGTATGAGCAGTTCTTC
clone_size: once
v_call: TRBV23-1
j_call: TRBJ2-1
d_call: .
cdr3_length: 20

cdr3_aa: CASSSGAYDNEQFF
cdr3_nt: TGTGCCAGCAGCTCAGGGGCCTACGACAATGAGCAGTTCTTC
clone_size: .
v_call: TRBV7-9
j_call: TRBJ2-1
d_call: .
cdr3_length: 14

cdr3_aa: CASTPQSPKRGSQYF
cdr3_nt: TGTGCCAGCACCCCTCAAAGCCCTAAGAGAGGGAGCCAGTACTTC
clone_size: once
v_call: TRBV28
j_call: TRBJ2-5
d_call: .
cdr3_length: 15

cdr3_aa: CASRSSGGGSYEQYF
cdr3_nt: TGTGCCAGCAGGTCTAGCGGGGGGGGCTCCTACGAGCAGTACTTC
clone_size: .
v_call: TRBV28
j_call: TRBJ2-7
d_call: TRBD2
cdr3_length: 15

cdr3_aa: CASSPLWAGVYNEQFF
cdr3_nt: TGTGCCAGCAGCCCCTTATGGGCGGGGGTGTACAATGAGCAGTTCTTC
clone_size: .
v_call: TRBV7-8
j_call: TRBJ2-1
d_call: TRBD2
cdr3_length: 16

cdr3_aa: CASSPPDTEAFF
cdr3_nt: TGTGCCAGCAGCCCCCCAGACACTGAAGCTTTCTTT
clone_size: .
v_call: TRBV11-3
j_call: TRBJ1-1
d_call: .
cdr3_length: 12

cdr3_aa: CAISPTGPTNEKLFF
cdr3_nt: TGTGCCATCAGCCCTACAGGGCCCACTAATGAAAAACTGTTTTTT
clone_size: .
v_call: TRBV10-3
j_call: TRBJ1-4
d_call: .
cdr3_length: 15

cdr3_aa: CASSRGGYYGYTF
cdr3_nt: TGCGCCAGCAGCCGCGGGGGGTACTATGGCTACACCTTC
clone_size: .
v_call: TRBV5-1
j_call: TRBJ1-2
d_call: .
cdr3_length: 13

cdr3_aa: CASSWGLAETGELFF
cdr3_nt: TGTGCCAGCAGTTGGGGACTAGCGGAAACCGGGGAGCTGTTTTTT
clone_size: .
v_call: TRBV28
j_call: TRBJ2-2
d_call: TRBD2
cdr3_length: 15

cdr3_aa: CPYSRWREIRELFF
cdr3_nt: TGTCCCTACTCCCGGTGGCGGGAGATCAGGGAGCTGTTTTTT
clone_size: few
v_call: TRBV5-3
j_call: TRBJ2-2
d_call: TRBD2
cdr3_length: 14

cdr3_aa: CASSSLKRTRHYEQYF
cdr3_nt: TGTGCCAGCAGCTCGCTCAAGCGGACTAGACACTACGAGCAGTACTTC
clone_size: .
v_call: TRBV11-2
j_call: TRBJ2-7
d_call: TRBD2
cdr3_length: 16

cdr3_aa: CATPGLAGDTSAVETQYF
cdr3_nt: TGTGCCACCCCGGGACTAGCGGGAGATACGTCGGCGGTAGAGACCCAGTACTTC
clone_size: .
v_call: TRBV7-9
j_call: TRBJ2-5
d_call: TRBD2
cdr3_length: 18

cdr3_aa: CASSYSNSQPQHF
cdr3_nt: TGTGCCAGCAGTTACTCGAACAGTCAGCCCCAGCATTTT
clone_size: .
v_call: TRBV6-5
j_call: TRBJ1-5
d_call: .
cdr3_length: 13

cdr3_aa: CATSREADRETQYF
cdr3_nt: TGTGCCACCAGCAGAGAGGCGGATCGGGAGACCCAGTACTTC
clone_size: .
v_call: TRBV15
j_call: TRBJ2-5
d_call: .
cdr3_length: 14

cdr3_aa: CAWSPRPSLEDTQYF
cdr3_nt: TGTGCCTGGAGTCCCCGTCCTAGTTTGGAGGATACGCAGTATTTT
clone_size: .
v_call: TRBV30
j_call: TRBJ2-3
d_call: .
cdr3_length: 15

cdr3_aa: CASSLIAGESGTQYF
cdr3_nt: TGCGCCAGCAGCCTGATAGCGGGAGAGTCGGGGACCCAGTACTTC
clone_size: .
v_call: TRBV5-1
j_call: TRBJ2-5
d_call: TRBD2
cdr3_length: 15

cdr3_aa: CASSEDSGNWNEQFF
cdr3_nt: TGCGCCAGCAGTGAGGATAGCGGGAATTGGAATGAGCAGTTCTTC
clone_size: .
v_call: TRBV10-1
j_call: TRBJ2-1
d_call: TRBD2
cdr3_length: 15

cdr3_aa: CAWSPPAGELFF
cdr3_nt: TGTGCCTGGAGTCCTCCAGCCGGGGAGCTGTTTTTT
clone_size: .
v_call: TRBV30
j_call: TRBJ2-2
d_call: .
cdr3_length: 12

cdr3_aa: CSVEDNDSGANVLTF
cdr3_nt: TGCAGCGTTGAAGATAACGACTCCGGGGCCAACGTCCTGACTTTC
clone_size: .
v_call: TRBV29-1
j_call: TRBJ2-6
d_call: .
cdr3_length: 15

cdr3_aa: CASSHPGGVEQFF
cdr3_nt: TGCGCCAGCAGCCACCCCGGGGGGGTCGAGCAGTTCTTC
clone_size: few
v_call: TRBV4-1
j_call: TRBJ2-1
d_call: TRBD2
cdr3_length: 13

cdr3_aa: CASSSPQETQYF
cdr3_nt: TGTGCCAGCAGTTCCCCTCAAGAGACCCAGTACTTC
clone_size: .
v_call: TRBV28
j_call: TRBJ2-5
d_call: .
cdr3_length: 12

cdr3_aa: CASTNRGIGGAFF
cdr3_nt: TGTGCCAGCACGAACAGGGGTATTGGGGGAGCTTTCTTT
clone_size: .
v_call: TRBV2
j_call: TRBJ1-1
d_call: TRBD1
cdr3_length: 13

cdr3_aa: CASSLRTSFDHEQYF
cdr3_nt: TGTGCCAGCAGCTTAAGGACATCTTTTGACCACGAGCAGTACTTC
clone_size: .
v_call: TRBV5-5
j_call: TRBJ2-7
d_call: .
cdr3_length: 15

cdr3_aa: CASSQDWSSGGYNEQFF
cdr3_nt: TGCGCCAGCAGCCAAGATTGGTCTAGCGGGGGATACAATGAGCAGTTCTTC
clone_size: .
v_call: TRBV4-3
j_call: TRBJ2-1
d_call: TRBD2
cdr3_length: 17

cdr3_aa: CASTAGPRKVNEQFF
cdr3_nt: TGTGCCAGCACCGCGGGACCCAGGAAGGTAAATGAGCAGTTCTTC
clone_size: .
v_call: TRBV5-4
j_call: TRBJ2-1
d_call: .
cdr3_length: 15

cdr3_aa: CASQGGAGGYTF
cdr3_nt: TGTGCCAGCCAGGGGGGCGCAGGGGGCTACACCTTC
clone_size: .
v_call: TRBV28
j_call: TRBJ1-2
d_call: TRBD1
cdr3_length: 12

cdr3_aa: CASSPTEALYEQYF
cdr3_nt: TGCGCCAGCAGCCCGACAGAGGCCCTGTACGAGCAGTACTTC
clone_size: .
v_call: TRBV5-1
j_call: TRBJ2-7
d_call: .
cdr3_length: 14

cdr3_aa: CASSLTRDRSSYEQYF
cdr3_nt: TGTGCCAGCAGCTTGACCAGGGACAGGAGCTCCTACGAGCAGTACTTC
clone_size: .
v_call: TRBV5-5
j_call: TRBJ2-7
d_call: TRBD1
cdr3_length: 16

cdr3_aa: CASTPDSPQGYTF
cdr3_nt: TGCGCCAGCACACCCGACAGCCCCCAGGGCTACACCTTC
clone_size: .
v_call: TRBV5-1
j_call: TRBJ1-2
d_call: .
cdr3_length: 13

cdr3_aa: CATRGSGRARYNEQFF
cdr3_nt: TGTGCCACCAGGGGTAGCGGGAGGGCTAGGTACAATGAGCAGTTCTTC
clone_size: .
v_call: TRBV19
j_call: TRBJ2-1
d_call: TRBD2
cdr3_length: 16

cdr3_aa: CASGRDRQNTGELFF
cdr3_nt: TGTGCCAGCGGCCGGGACAGACAGAACACCGGGGAGCTGTTTTTT
clone_size: .
v_call: TRBV7-9
j_call: TRBJ2-2
d_call: TRBD1
cdr3_length: 15

cdr3_aa: CAWSVRGLAGDTQYF
cdr3_nt: TGTGCCTGGAGTGTACGGGGGCTAGCGGGAGATACGCAGTATTTT
clone_size: .
v_call: TRBV30
j_call: TRBJ2-3
d_call: TRBD2
cdr3_length: 15

cdr3_aa: CASSYGGVGYGYTF
cdr3_nt: TGTGCCAGCAGTTACGGAGGGGTCGGCTATGGCTACACCTTC
clone_size: .
v_call: TRBV6-5
j_call: TRBJ1-2
d_call: .
cdr3_length: 14

cdr3_aa: CASSPRETQYF
cdr3_nt: TGTGCCAGCAGCCCGAGGGAGACCCAGTACTTC
clone_size: .
v_call: TRBV7-9
j_call: TRBJ2-5
d_call: .
cdr3_length: 11

cdr3_aa: CAWSVQGAPRGF
cdr3_nt: TGTGCCTGGAGTGTACAGGGGGCCCCACGAGGGTTT
clone_size: .
v_call: TRBV30
j_call: TRBJ2-3
d_call: TRBD1
cdr3_length: 12

cdr3_aa: CASSLTLSSGNTIYF
cdr3_nt: TGTGCCAGCAGCTTGACTCTCAGCTCTGGAAACACCATATATTTT
clone_size: .
v_call: TRBV28
j_call: TRBJ1-3
d_call: .
cdr3_length: 15

cdr3_aa: CASSRTTNTEAFF
cdr3_nt: TGCGCCAGCAGCAGGACAACGAACACTGAAGCTTTCTTT
clone_size: .
v_call: TRBV4-1
j_call: TRBJ1-1
d_call: .
cdr3_length: 13

cdr3_aa: CASSRDTDYGYTF
cdr3_nt: TGTGCCAGCAGTAGGGACACGGACTATGGCTACACCTTC
clone_size: .
v_call: TRBV9
j_call: TRBJ1-2
d_call: .
cdr3_length: 13

cdr3_aa: CASRRETGSSYEQYF
cdr3_nt: TGTGCCAGCAGGAGAGAGACTGGGAGCTCCTACGAGCAGTACTTC
clone_size: .
v_call: TRBV2
j_call: TRBJ2-7
d_call: .
cdr3_length: 15